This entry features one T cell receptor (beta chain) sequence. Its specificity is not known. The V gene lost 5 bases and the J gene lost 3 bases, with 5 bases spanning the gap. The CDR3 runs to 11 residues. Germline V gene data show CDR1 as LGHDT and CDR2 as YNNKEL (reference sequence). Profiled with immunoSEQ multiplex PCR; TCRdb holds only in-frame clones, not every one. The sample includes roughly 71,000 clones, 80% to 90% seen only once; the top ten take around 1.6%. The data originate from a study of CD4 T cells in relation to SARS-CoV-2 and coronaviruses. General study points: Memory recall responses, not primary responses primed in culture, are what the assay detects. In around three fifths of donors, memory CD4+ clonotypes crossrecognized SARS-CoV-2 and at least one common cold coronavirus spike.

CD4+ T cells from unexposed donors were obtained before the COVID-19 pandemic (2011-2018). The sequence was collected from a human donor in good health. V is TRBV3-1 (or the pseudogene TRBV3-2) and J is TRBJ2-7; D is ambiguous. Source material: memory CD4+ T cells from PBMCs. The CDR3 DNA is TGTGCCAGCAGCTCCGACTACGAGCAGTACTTC. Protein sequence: CASSSDYEQYF.